One and the same sample provided the 25 T cell receptor beta chains below, sequenced in a study of OX40 agonist ivuxolimab in advanced cancers. The table came from immunoSEQ multiplex PCR; TCRdb's copy has only in-frame clones and leaves some out. Of more than 50,000 clones detected, around nine tenths appear once; the ten largest clones hold around 0.6%. Sequencing used CD4+ or CD8+ T cells sorted from blood, obtained in a trial of the OX40 agonist ivuxolimab. These receptors were collected from an adult with an advanced solid tumor such as melanoma, head and neck, liver or kidney cancer.

The chain is built from TRBV15 and TRBJ1-6; D ambiguous. Trimming shortened V by 0 bases and J by 7 bases, and 13 bases separated the two germline ends. The CDR3 runs to 16 residues. Looked up from germline, CDR1 is LNHNV and CDR2 is YYDKDF (reference sequence). The CDR3 reads CATSRDFPQPNSPLHF. For the CDR3, the DNA is TGTGCCACCAGCAGAGATTTTCCCCAACCCAATTCACCCCTCCACTTT.

The rearrangement uses TRBV15 and TRBJ1-1; D perhaps matches TRBD1 (5 bases). CDR1 is LNHNV, CDR2 YYDKDF, per germline (reference sequence). The CDR3 is made up of 14 amino acids. Trimming left V 0 bases short and J 6 bases short, with 11 bases between. Here the CDR3 reads CATSRENGAPEAFF. In nucleotides, the CDR3 is TGTGCCACCAGCAGAGAGAATGGGGCGCCTGAAGCTTTCTTT.

The rearrangement links TRBV5-1 to TRBJ1-1, with D unresolved. Per the germline V gene, CDR1 is SGHRS and CDR2 is YFSETQ. The CDR3 is 13 amino acids. V dropped 6 bases and J dropped 5 bases, with 14 bases sitting between them. The CDR3 loop reads CASTLGSGTEAFF. The CDR3 nucleotides read TGCGCCAGCACCCTGGGTTCGGGTACTGAAGCTTTCTTT.

The chain has TRBV11-3 and TRBJ2-2; no clear D. The CDR3 length is 16 residues. Trimming removed 1 base at V and 3 bases at J, with 12 bases between. The germline CDR1 and CDR2 sequences are SGHNT and YENEEA. CDR3 sequence (DNA): TGTGCCAGCAGCTTAGGTTGGCAGGAAGACACCGGGGAGCTGTTTTTT. Translated: CASSLGWQEDTGELFF.

This clone appeared a single time. This chain uses TRBV25-1 with TRBJ2-2; TRBD1 matches at 7 bases. CDR3 length: 14 residues. J was trimmed by 2 bases and V by 10 bases; bases with no gene match: 7. Germline V gives CDR1 MGHDK, CDR2 SYGVNS. The CDR3 coding sequence is TGTGCCACCCAGGGGGTGGGTAACACCGGGGAGCTGTTTTTT. It encodes CATQGVGNTGELFF. Supplemented by reference TRBV25-1 and TRBJ2-2, the full variable domain reads EADIYQTPRYLVIGTGKKITLECSQTMGHDKMYWYQQDPGMELHLIHYSYGVNSTEKGDLSSESTVSRIRTEHFPLTLESARPSHTSQYLCATQGVGNTGELFFGEGSRLTVL.

The genes are TRBV5-4 and TRBJ2-7, with 9 nucleotides matching TRBD1. The CDR3 sequence is 14 residues long. J lost 3 bases, V lost 4 bases, and 5 bases had no gene match. The germline gives CDR1 SGHNT, CDR2 YYREEE (reference sequence). The CDR3 DNA follows: TGTGCCAGCAGCCCCCGGACAGGGGACTACGAGCAGTACTTC. It encodes CASSPRTGDYEQYF.

This sequence joins TRBV5-1 and TRBJ2-5, with TRBD2 matching 9 bases. CDR1 and CDR2 (germline): SGHRS, YFSETQ. Losses at the gene ends were 0 bases for V and 5 bases for J; bases not matched to a gene: 8. The CDR3 spans 16 residues. The CDR3 sequence: CASSLGAGGPGETQYF. The CDR3, as DNA: TGCGCCAGCAGCTTGGGAGCGGGGGGACCCGGGGAGACCCAGTACTTC.

In DNA form, the CDR3 reads TGTGCCAGTAGTGGTCTGACAGGGTGGGCGAACACTGAAGCTTTCTTT. This codes for CASSGLTGWANTEAFF. The rearrangement uses TRBV19 and TRBJ1-1, with 7 positions matching TRBD1. CDR1 is LNHDA, CDR2 SQIVND, per germline (reference sequence). Trimming took 5 bases from V and 1 from J; bases not matched to a gene: 10. The CDR3 has 16 residues.

The rearrangement links TRBV27 to TRBJ2-7; 10 bases map to TRBD1. V was clipped by 7 bases and J by 3 bases; unmatched bases: 15. The CDR3 spans 17 residues. Germline V gene sequence: CDR1 MNHEY, CDR2 SMNVEV (reference sequence). CDR3 amino acids: CASKDTPGQGLHYEQYF. The CDR3 DNA is TGTGCCAGCAAAGACACTCCGGGACAGGGGCTTCACTACGAGCAGTACTTC.

This clone has more than one count but fewer than ten. The chain is built from TRBV5-4 and TRBJ1-2; tentative D call: TRBD1 (6 bases). The CDR3 is 13 amino acids. Germline CDR1 and CDR2: SGHNT and YYREEE (reference sequence). The ends were cut back, 4 bases at V and 6 bases at J, with 13 bases in the middle. CDR3 sequence: CASSTRTVNGYTF. DNA for the CDR3: TGTGCCAGCAGCACCCGGACAGTCAATGGCTACACCTTC.

CDR3 DNA: TGTGCCAGCAGCCAGGGGCAGGGCCCGAGTCGGACTGAAGCTTTCTTT. Its protein product is CASSQGQGPSRTEAFF. V gene TRBV7-7 combines with J gene TRBJ1-1; a weak D match, TRBD1 (6 bases). The germline V and J ends were trimmed by 5 bases and 5 bases, with 21 bases remaining between them. Germline CDR1 is SSHAT and CDR2 is FNYEAQ (reference sequence). CDR3 size: 16 residues.

Only a few counts were recorded for this clone. This chain links TRBV2 with TRBJ1-5, with D tentatively TRBD1 (5 bases). The CDR3 spans 12 residues. Germline V gene sequence: CDR1 SNHLY, CDR2 FYNNEI. Trimming removed 4 bases from V and 5 bases from J, with 6 bases in between. The CDR3 DNA follows: TGTGCCAGCAGTGGGGGGGATCAGCCCCAGCATTTT. Its translation is CASSGGDQPQHF.

The J gene is TRBJ1-1, the V gene TRBV14; 9 bases line up with TRBD1. In germline, CDR1 is SGHDN, CDR2 FVKESK. The CDR3 consists of 16 residues. The J segment lost 5 bases and the V segment lost 6 bases, leaving 13 bases of the junction unmatched. This chain's CDR3 is CASSATTGGRRTEAFF. The CDR3 nucleotides read TGTGCCAGCAGTGCGACGACAGGGGGAAGGAGGACTGAAGCTTTCTTT.

There are a few counts of this clone. The chain combines TRBV25-1 with TRBJ2-1, with 11 bases fitting TRBD2. The CDR3 runs to 15 residues. V was clipped by 4 bases and J by 3 bases; unmatched bases: 2. Germline V gives CDR1 MGHDK, CDR2 SYGVNS. The CDR3 loop reads CASSGGLADYNEQFF. The DNA of the CDR3 is TGTGCCAGCAGTGGGGGACTAGCGGACTACAATGAGCAGTTCTTC.

In this sample, this clone turned up once. This chain uses TRBV5-6 with TRBJ1-2; 8 bases map to TRBD1. The trim removed 4 bases at V and 2 bases at J, leaving 4 bases unmatched. The germline V gene encodes CDR1 SGHDT and CDR2 YYEEEE. CDR3 size: 14 residues. The DNA for the CDR3 is TGTGCCAGCAGCGCATGGACAGGGAACTATGGCTACACCTTC. As protein: CASSAWTGNYGYTF.

V usage is TRBV28 and J usage is TRBJ1-1; no clear D gene. Trimming took off 0 bases at V and 6 bases at J, with 11 bases between the two ends. CDR1 MDHEN and CDR2 SYDVKM come from the germline V gene. CDR3 length: 14 residues. As DNA, the CDR3 is TGTGCCAGCAGTTTATGGCGGGCGGGTTCTGAAGCTTTCTTT. Translation gives CASSLWRAGSEAFF. Filled out from reference TRBV28 and TRBJ1-1, the complete variable domain reads DVKVTQSSRYLVKRTGEKVFLECVQDMDHENMFWYRQDPGLGLRLIYFSYDVKMKEKGDIPEGYSVSREKKERFSLILESASTNQTSMYLCASSLWRAGSEAFFGQGTRLTVV.

This chain joins TRBV5-5 and TRBJ1-3; D not resolved. Germline CDR1 is SGHKS and CDR2 is YYEKEE (reference sequence). Trimming took 4 bases from V and 4 from J, leaving 6 bases between them. The CDR3 is made up of 12 amino acids. CDR3 in DNA: TGTGCCAGCAGCCTTGAGGGAAACACCATATATTTT. This sequence encodes CASSLEGNTIYF.

The chain has TRBV5-4 and TRBJ2-7; 9 nucleotides line up with TRBD2. V shed 0 bases, J shed 2 bases, and the junction held 3 bases outside the gene matches. The CDR3 length is 15 residues. CDR1 SGHNT and CDR2 YYREEE come from the germline V gene (reference sequence). CDR3 protein: CASSLGLAETYEQYF. CDR3 DNA sequence: TGTGCCAGCAGCTTGGGACTAGCGGAGACCTACGAGCAGTACTTC.

CDR3 DNA: TGTGCCAGCAGTTTTGATCCAGGGGCGGTGACTGAAGCTTTCTTT. This gives the protein CASSFDPGAVTEAFF. The chain has TRBV28 and TRBJ1-1, with D tentatively TRBD1 (6 bases). Trimming pared 3 bases from V and 5 bases from J, leaving 16 bases between. Looked up from germline, CDR1 is MDHEN and CDR2 is SYDVKM. The CDR3 covers 15 residues.

The chain couples TRBV6-5 to TRBJ2-3; the match to TRBD2 covers 7 bases. V was pared by 11 bases and J by 14 bases, with 13 bases of the junction left unmatched. The length of the CDR3 is 11 residues. CDR1 and CDR2 from the germline V gene are MNHEY and SVGAGI. The chain's CDR3 is CAVDSGVLLYF. In DNA form, the CDR3 reads TGTGCCGTCGACAGCGGGGTCCTCTTGTATTTT.

The rearrangement uses TRBV9 and TRBJ1-2; possible D gene TRBD1, 5 bases. From germline, CDR1 is SGDLS and CDR2 YYNGEE. V was shortened by 0 bases and J by 3 bases, with 9 bases between the two germline ends. The CDR3 totals 14 residues. In DNA, the CDR3 is TGTGCCAGCAGCGTAGCCGGGGGGGACTATGGCTACACCTTC. Encoded protein: CASSVAGGDYGYTF.

This chain links TRBV29-1 with TRBJ2-2; D is possibly TRBD1 or TRBD2 (5 bases each). The germline V gene encodes CDR1 SQVTM and CDR2 ANQGSEA. The ends were cut back, 7 bases at V and 0 bases at J, with 18 bases in the middle. The CDR3 contains 16 residues. The CDR3 region has the DNA TGCAGCGGGACGTCTGGGGCGGGCTCGAACACCGGGGAGCTGTTTTTT. Translated: CSGTSGAGSNTGELFF.

The chain is built from TRBV27 and TRBJ2-4; D ambiguous. The germline V gene has CDR1 MNHEY and CDR2 SMNVEV (reference sequence). V lost 6 bases and J lost 8, with 8 bases in between. CDR3 length: 11 residues. This CDR3 reads CASSLQDIQYF. DNA of the CDR3: TGTGCCAGCAGCCTCCAAGACATTCAGTACTTC.

This clone was observed once. The V and J genes are TRBV2 and TRBJ2-3; maybe TRBD2 (5 bases). The CDR3 consists of 13 residues. V was shortened by 8 bases and J by 0 bases, with 9 bases between the two germline ends. Per the germline V gene, CDR1 is SNHLY and CDR2 is FYNNEI. CDR3 nucleotide sequence: TGTGCCAGCGGGCGAGGGAGCACAGATACGCAGTATTTT. Amino acids: CASGRGSTDTQYF.

With regard to this clone: Other DNA sequences in this specimen translate into the identical CDR3. The J gene is TRBJ2-1, the V gene TRBV6-6; 7 positions agree with TRBD2. Germline lookup yields CDR1 MNHNY and CDR2 SVGAGI (reference sequence). The CDR3 sequence is 12 residues long. V lost 6 bases to trimming and J lost 8 bases; unmatched junction nucleotides: 4. CDR3 protein: CASSPRGDEQFF. The DNA for the CDR3 is TGTGCCAGCAGCCCCCGGGGGGATGAGCAGTTCTTC.